This record concerns one T cell receptor beta chain sequence. These data originate in a study of blood T cell repertoires in COVID-19. The wider study: COVID-19 samples collected from the United States, Italy and Spain covered acute and convalescent phases.

Looked up from germline, CDR1 is SEHNR and CDR2 is FQNEAQ (reference sequence). The CDR3 sequence is 15 residues long. The V gene lost 1 base and the J gene lost 0 bases, with 10 bases spanning the gap. Recruited during active infection, patients (from Seattle) were subsequently followed longitudinally. TCRdb's copy holds only in-frame clones and misses some; the assay was immunoSEQ multiplex PCR. The data contain hundreds of thousands of clones, approximately 89% of them singletons. The rearrangement joins TRBV7-9 to TRBJ2-7, with TRBD1 as a possible D gene (6 bases). This clonotype was obtained from a young man with COVID-19, enrolled during active disease. The specimen sequenced was peripheral blood. The CDR3 reads CASSLDPQGSYEQYF. CDR3 sequence (DNA): TGTGCCAGCAGCTTAGACCCACAGGGCTCCTACGAGCAGTACTTC.